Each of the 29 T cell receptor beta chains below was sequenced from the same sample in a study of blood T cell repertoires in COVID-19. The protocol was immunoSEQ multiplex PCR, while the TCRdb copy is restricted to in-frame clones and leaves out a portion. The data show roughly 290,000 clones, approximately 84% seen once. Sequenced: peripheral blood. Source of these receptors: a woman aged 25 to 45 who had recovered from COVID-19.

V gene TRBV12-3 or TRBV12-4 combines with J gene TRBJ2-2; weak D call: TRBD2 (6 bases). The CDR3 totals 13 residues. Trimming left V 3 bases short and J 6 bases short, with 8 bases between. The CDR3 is CASSFSGPGELFF. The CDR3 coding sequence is TGTGCCAGCAGTTTTAGCGGCCCCGGGGAGCTGTTTTTT.

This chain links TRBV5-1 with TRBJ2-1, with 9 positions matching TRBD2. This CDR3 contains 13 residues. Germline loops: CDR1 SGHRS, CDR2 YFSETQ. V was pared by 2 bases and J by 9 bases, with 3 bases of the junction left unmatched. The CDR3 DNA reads TGCGCCAGCAGCTTTAGCGGGAGCGGTGAGCAGTTCTTC. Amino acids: CASSFSGSGEQFF.

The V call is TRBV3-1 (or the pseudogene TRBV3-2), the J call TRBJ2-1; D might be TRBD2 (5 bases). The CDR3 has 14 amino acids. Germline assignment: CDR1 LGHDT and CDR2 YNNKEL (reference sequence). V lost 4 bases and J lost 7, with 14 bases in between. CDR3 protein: CASSLEDITNEQFF. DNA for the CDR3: TGTGCCAGCAGCCTGGAGGATATTACTAATGAGCAGTTCTTC.

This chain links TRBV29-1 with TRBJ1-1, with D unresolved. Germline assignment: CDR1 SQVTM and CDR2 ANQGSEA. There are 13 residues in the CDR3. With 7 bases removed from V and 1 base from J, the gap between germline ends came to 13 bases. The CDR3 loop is CSALKTGNTEAFF. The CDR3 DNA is TGCAGCGCCCTGAAGACGGGGAACACTGAAGCTTTCTTT.

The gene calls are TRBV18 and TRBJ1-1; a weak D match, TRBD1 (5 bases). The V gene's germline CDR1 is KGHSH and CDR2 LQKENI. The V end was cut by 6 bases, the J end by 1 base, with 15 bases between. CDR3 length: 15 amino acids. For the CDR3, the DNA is TGTGCCAGCTCCCGACCTCAGGGCAGGAACACTGAAGCTTTCTTT. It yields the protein CASSRPQGRNTEAFF. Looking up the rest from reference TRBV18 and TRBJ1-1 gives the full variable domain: NAGVMQNPRHLVRRRGQEARLRCSPMKGHSHVYWYRQLPEEGLKFMVYLQKENIIDESGMPKERFSAEFPKEGPSILRIQQVVRGDSAAYFCASSRPQGRNTEAFFGQGTRLTVV.

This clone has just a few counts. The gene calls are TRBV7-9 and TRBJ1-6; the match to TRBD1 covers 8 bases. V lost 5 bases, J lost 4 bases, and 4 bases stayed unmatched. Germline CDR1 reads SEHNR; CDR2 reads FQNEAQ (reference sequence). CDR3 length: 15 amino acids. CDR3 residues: CASSDGTGYNSPLHF. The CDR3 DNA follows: TGTGCCAGCAGCGACGGGACAGGATATAATTCACCCCTCCACTTT.

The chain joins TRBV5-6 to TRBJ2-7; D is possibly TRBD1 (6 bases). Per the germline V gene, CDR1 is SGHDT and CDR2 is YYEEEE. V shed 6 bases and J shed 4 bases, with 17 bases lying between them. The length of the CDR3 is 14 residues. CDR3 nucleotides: TGTGCCAGCAACGACCAGGGGTATCCGTACGAGCAGTACTTC. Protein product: CASNDQGYPYEQYF.

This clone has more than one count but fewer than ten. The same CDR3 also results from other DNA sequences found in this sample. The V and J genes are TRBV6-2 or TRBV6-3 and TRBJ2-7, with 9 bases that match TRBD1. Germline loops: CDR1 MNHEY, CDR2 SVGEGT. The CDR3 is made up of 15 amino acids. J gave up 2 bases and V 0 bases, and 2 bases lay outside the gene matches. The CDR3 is CASSYSGTGPYEQYF. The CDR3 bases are TGTGCCAGCAGTTACTCCGGGACAGGGCCCTACGAGCAGTACTTC.

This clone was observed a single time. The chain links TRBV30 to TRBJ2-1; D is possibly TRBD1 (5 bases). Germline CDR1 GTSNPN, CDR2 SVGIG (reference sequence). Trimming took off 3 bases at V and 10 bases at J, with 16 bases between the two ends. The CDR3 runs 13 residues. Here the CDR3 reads CAWRDTLATEQFF. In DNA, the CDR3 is TGTGCCTGGAGGGACACTTTAGCTACAGAGCAGTTCTTC. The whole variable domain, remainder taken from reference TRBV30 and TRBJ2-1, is SQTIHQWPATLVQPVGSPLSLECTVEGTSNPNLYWYRQAAGRGLQLLFYSVGIGQISSEVPQNLSASRPQDRQFILSSKKLLLSDSGFYLCAWRDTLATEQFFGPGTRLTVL.

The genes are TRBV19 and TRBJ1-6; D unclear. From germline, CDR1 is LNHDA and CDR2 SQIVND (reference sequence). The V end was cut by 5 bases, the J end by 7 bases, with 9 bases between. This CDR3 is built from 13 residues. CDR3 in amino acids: CASSPGGNSPLHF. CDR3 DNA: TGTGCCAGTAGTCCGGGAGGGAATTCACCCCTCCACTTT.

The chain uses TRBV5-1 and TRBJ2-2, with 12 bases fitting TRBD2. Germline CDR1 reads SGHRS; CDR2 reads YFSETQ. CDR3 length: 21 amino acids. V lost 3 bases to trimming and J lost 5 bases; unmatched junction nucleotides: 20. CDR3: CASSSESRTSGEAFGTGELFF. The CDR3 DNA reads TGCGCCAGCAGCTCAGAAAGCAGGACTAGCGGGGAGGCCTTCGGTACCGGGGAGCTGTTTTTT.

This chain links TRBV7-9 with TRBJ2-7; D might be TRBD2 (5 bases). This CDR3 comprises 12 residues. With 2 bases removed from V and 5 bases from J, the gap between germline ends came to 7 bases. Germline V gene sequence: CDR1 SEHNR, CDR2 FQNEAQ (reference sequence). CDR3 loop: CASSLRRDEQYF. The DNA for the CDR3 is TGTGCCAGCAGCTTACGGCGGGACGAGCAGTACTTC.

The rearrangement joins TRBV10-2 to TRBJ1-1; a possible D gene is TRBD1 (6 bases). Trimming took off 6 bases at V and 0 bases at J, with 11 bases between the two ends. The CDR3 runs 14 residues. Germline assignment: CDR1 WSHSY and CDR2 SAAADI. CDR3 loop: CASRGDTLNTEAFF. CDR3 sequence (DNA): TGCGCCAGCAGAGGGGACACCTTGAACACTGAAGCTTTCTTT.

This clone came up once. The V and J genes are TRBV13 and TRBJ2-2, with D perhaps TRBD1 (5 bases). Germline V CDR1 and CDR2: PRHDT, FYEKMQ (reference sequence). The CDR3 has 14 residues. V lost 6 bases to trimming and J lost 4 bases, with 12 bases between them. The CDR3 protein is CASRLLRGTGELFF. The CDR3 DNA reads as TGTGCCAGCAGGTTACTAAGGGGCACCGGGGAGCTGTTTTTT.

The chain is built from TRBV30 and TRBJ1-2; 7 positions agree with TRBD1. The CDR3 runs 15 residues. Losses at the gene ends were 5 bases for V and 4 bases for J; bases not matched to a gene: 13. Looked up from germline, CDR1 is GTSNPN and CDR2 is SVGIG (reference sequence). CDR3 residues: CAWYKRRGLFYGYTF. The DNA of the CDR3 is TGTGCCTGGTACAAGAGGAGGGGGCTATTCTATGGCTACACCTTC.

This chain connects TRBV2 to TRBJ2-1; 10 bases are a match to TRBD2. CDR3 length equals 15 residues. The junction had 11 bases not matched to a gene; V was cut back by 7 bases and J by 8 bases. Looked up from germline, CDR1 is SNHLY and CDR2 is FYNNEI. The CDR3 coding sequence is TGTGCCAGCAACGAGGGAGCGGGGGGGCTGGATGAGCAGTTCTTC. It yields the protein CASNEGAGGLDEQFF.

The DNA for the CDR3 is TGCGCCAGCAGCTTGGACAGGGCAGCCTACGAGCAGTACTTC. Translation: CASSLDRAAYEQYF. This chain joins TRBV5-1 and TRBJ2-7, with a possible D match to TRBD1 (6 bases). Germline-derived CDR1 and CDR2 are SGHRS and YFSETQ. V was pared by 0 bases and J by 2 bases, with 9 bases between. The CDR3 extends over 14 amino acids. Together with reference TRBV5-1 and TRBJ2-7, the CDR3 gives the full variable domain: KAGVTQTPRYLIKTRGQQVTLSCSPISGHRSVSWYQQTPGQGLQFLFEYFSETQRNKGNFPGRFSGRQFSNSRSEMNVSTLELGDSALYLCASSLDRAAYEQYFGPGTRLTVT.

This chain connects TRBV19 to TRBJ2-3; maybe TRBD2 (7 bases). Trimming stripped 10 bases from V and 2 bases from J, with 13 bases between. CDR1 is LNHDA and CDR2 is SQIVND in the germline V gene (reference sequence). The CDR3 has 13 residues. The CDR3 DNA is TGTGCCACCGAGGGGGGGGCCACAGATACGCAGTATTTT. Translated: CATEGGATDTQYF.

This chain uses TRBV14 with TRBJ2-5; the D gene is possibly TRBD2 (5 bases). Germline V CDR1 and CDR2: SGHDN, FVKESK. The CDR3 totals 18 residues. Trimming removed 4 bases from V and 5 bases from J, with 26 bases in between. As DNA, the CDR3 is TGTGCCAGCAGCCCGTCCTCGGGGAAGGTGAGAAGGTTGGAGACCCAGTACTTC. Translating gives CASSPSSGKVRRLETQYF.

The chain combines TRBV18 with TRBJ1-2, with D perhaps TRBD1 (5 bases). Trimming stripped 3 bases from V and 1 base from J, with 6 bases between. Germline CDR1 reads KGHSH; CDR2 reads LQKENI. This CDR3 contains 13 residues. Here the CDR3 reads CASSPTDNYGYTF. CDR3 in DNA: TGTGCCAGCTCACCGACAGATAACTATGGCTACACCTTC.

CDR3 sequence: CASAPIQSRLFF. CDR3 coding DNA: TGTGCCAGTGCCCCCATTCAGTCCAGACTGTTTTTT. This chain connects TRBV2 to TRBJ1-4; the D is unclear. This CDR3 has 12 amino acids. Per germline, CDR1 SNHLY and CDR2 FYNNEI. Trimming removed 9 bases at V and 13 bases at J, with 18 bases between.

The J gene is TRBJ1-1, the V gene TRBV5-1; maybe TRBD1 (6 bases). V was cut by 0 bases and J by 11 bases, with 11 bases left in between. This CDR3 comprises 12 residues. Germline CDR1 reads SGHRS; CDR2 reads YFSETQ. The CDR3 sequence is CASSLEGEGAFF. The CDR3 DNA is TGCGCCAGCAGCTTGGAGGGGGAAGGCGCTTTCTTT.

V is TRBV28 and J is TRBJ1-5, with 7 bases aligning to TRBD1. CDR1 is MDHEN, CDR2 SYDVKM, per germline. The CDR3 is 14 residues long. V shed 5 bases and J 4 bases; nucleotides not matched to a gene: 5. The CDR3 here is CASSRDRMNQPQHF. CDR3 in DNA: TGTGCCAGCAGTCGGGACAGAATGAATCAGCCCCAGCATTTT.

CDR3 DNA: TGTGCCAGCAGGACCGGGACAGGGGCCGAGCAGTACTTC. Residues: CASRTGTGAEQYF. V usage is TRBV12-3 or TRBV12-4 and J usage is TRBJ2-7; TRBD1 agrees at 10 bases. The CDR3 is 13 residues long. After removal of 6 bases from V and 6 bases from J, the junction contained 5 bases not matched to a gene.

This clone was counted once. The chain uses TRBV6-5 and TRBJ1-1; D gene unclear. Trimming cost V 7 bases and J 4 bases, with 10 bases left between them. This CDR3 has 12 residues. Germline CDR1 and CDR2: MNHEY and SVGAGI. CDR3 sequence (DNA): TGTGCCAGCACCGAACCGGGCACTGAAGCTTTCTTT. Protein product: CASTEPGTEAFF.

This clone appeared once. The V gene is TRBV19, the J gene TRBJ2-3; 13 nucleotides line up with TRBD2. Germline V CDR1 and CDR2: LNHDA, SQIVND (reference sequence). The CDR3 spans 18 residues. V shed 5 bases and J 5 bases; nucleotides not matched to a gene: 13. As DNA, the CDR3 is TGTGCCAGTAGTCTTACTAGCGGGAGGGCCATTAGTGGAGATACGCAGTATTTT. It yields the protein CASSLTSGRAISGDTQYF.

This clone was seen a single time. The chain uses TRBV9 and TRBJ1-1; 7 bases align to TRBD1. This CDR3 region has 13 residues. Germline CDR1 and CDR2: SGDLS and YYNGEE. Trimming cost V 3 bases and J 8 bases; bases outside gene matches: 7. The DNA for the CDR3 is TGTGCCAGCAGCGAGGGACAGTACCCGGAAGCTTTCTTT. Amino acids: CASSEGQYPEAFF.

The CDR3 bases are TGCGCCAGCAGCTTTGATGGGGGGGACTATGGCTACACCTTC. It codes for CASSFDGGDYGYTF. This chain connects TRBV5-1 to TRBJ1-2; possible D gene TRBD1, 5 bases. This CDR3 comprises 14 residues. V lost 2 bases, J lost 3 bases, and 11 bases lay in between. Germline V gene data show CDR1 as SGHRS and CDR2 as YFSETQ.

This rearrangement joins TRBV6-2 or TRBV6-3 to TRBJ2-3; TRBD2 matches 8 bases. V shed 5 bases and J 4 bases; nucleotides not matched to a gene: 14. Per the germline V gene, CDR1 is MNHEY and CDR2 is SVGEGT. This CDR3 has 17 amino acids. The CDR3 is CASSTDPLTSESDTQYF. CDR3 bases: TGTGCCAGCAGTACTGATCCCTTGACTAGCGAATCAGATACGCAGTATTTT.